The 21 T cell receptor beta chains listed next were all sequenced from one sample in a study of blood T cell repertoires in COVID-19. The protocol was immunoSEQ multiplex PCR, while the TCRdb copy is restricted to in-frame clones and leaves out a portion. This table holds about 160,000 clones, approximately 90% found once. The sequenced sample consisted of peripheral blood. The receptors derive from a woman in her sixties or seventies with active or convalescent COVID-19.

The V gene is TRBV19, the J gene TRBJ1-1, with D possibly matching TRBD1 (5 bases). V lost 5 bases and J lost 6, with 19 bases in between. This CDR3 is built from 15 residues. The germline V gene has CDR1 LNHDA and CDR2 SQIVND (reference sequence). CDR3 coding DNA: TGTGCCAGTAGTCTAGGACACAGTATTGTTGCTGAAGCTTTCTTT. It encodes CASSLGHSIVAEAFF. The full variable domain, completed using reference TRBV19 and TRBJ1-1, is DGGITQSPKYLFRKEGQNVTLSCEQNLNHDAMYWYRQDPGQGLRLIYYSQIVNDFQKGDIAEGYSVSREKKESFPLTVTSAQKNPTAFYLCASSLGHSIVAEAFFGQGTRLTVV.

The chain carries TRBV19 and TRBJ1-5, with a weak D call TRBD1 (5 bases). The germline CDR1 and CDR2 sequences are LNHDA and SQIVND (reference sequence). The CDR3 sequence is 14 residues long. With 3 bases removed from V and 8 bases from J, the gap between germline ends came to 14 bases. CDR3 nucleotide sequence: TGTGCCAGTAGTATCGACAGCCCCCCGAAGCCCCAGCATTTT. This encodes CASSIDSPPKPQHF.

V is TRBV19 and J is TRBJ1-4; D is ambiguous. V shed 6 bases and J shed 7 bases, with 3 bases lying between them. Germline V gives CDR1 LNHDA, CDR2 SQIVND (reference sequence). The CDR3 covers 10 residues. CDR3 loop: CASSREKLFF. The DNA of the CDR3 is TGTGCCAGTAGCCGTGAAAAACTGTTTTTT.

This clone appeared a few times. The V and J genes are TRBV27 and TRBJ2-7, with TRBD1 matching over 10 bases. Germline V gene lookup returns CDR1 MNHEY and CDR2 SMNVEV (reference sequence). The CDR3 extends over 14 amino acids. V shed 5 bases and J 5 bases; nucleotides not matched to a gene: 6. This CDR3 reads CASSPWDRGHEQYF. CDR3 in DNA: TGTGCCAGCAGTCCCTGGGACAGGGGTCACGAGCAGTACTTC.

The CDR3 DNA follows: TGTGCCAGCAGCCAAACAGGGGAACCTTTATCCACAGATACGCAGTATTTT. This encodes CASSQTGEPLSTDTQYF. The chain employs TRBV2 and TRBJ2-3; 7 nucleotides agree with TRBD1. The CDR3 consists of 17 residues. Germline V CDR1 and CDR2: SNHLY, FYNNEI. The V segment lost 6 bases and the J segment 2 bases; nucleotides outside the gene matches: 14.

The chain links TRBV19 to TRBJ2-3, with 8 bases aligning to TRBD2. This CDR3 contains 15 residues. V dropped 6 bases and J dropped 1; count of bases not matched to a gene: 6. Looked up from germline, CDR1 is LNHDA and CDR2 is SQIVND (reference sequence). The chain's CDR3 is CASSTGAGGTDTQYF. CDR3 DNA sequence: TGTGCCAGTAGCACTGGAGCGGGGGGCACAGATACGCAGTATTTT.

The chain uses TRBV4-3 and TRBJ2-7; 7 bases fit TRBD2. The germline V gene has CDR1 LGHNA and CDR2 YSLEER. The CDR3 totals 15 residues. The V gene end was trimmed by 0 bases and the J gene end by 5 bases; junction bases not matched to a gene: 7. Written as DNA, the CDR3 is TGCGCCAGCAGCCAAGAGGGGGGGAAGTTTAACGAGCAGTACTTC. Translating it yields CASSQEGGKFNEQYF.

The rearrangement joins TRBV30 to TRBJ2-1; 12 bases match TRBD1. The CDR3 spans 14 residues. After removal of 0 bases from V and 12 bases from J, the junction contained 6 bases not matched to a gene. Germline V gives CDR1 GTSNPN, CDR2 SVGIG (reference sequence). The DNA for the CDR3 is TGTGCCTGGAGTGTACGGGACAGGGGGCCCCGGCAGTTCTTC. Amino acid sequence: CAWSVRDRGPRQFF.

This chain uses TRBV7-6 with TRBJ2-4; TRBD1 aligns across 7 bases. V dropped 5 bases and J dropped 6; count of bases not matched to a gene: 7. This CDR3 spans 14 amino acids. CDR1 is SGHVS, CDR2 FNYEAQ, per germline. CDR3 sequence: CASSPTGSRNIQYF. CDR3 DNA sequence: TGTGCCAGCAGCCCGACAGGGTCTAGAAACATTCAGTACTTC.

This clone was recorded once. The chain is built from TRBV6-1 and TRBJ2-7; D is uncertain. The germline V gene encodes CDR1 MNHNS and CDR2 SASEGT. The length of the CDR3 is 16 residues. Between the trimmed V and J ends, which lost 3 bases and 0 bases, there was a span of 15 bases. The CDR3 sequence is CASSDLTARTSYEQYF. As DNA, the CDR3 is TGTGCCAGCAGTGATCTAACCGCAAGAACCTCCTACGAGCAGTACTTC.

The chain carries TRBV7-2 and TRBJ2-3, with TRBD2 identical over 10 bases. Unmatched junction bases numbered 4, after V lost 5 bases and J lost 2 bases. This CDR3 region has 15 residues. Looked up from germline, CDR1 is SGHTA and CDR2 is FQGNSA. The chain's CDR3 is CASSRTSGFTDTQYF. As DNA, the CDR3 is TGTGCCAGCAGCAGGACTAGCGGATTCACAGATACGCAGTATTTT.

The CDR3 loop reads CATSELGQGRFGLASYEQYF. CDR3 nucleotide sequence: TGTGCCACCAGTGAGCTTGGACAGGGGCGATTCGGACTAGCGAGCTACGAGCAGTACTTC. V is TRBV24-1 and J is TRBJ2-7, with D possibly called TRBD1 or TRBD2 (9 bases each). V lost 4 bases and J 3 bases, leaving 30 bases between the germline ends. The CDR3 runs to 20 residues. Per the germline V gene, CDR1 is KGHDR and CDR2 is SFDVKD.

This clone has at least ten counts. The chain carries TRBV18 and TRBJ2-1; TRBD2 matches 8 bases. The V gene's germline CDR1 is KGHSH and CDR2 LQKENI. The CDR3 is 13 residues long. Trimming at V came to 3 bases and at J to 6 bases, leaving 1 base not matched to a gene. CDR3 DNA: TGTGCCAGCTCACCCGGGGGGGCCAATGAGCAGTTCTTC. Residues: CASSPGGANEQFF.

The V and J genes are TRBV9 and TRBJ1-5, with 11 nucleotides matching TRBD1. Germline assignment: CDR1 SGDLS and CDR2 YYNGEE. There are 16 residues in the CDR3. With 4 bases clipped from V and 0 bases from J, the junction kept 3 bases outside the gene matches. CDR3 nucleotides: TGTGCCAGCAGCCCCGGGACAGGGGGTAGCAATCAGCCCCAGCATTTT. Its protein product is CASSPGTGGSNQPQHF.

CDR3 region: CASSRTGTDGYTF. The CDR3 region has the DNA TGTGCCAGCAGTCGGACAGGGACGGATGGCTACACCTTC. The rearrangement uses TRBV6-5 and TRBJ1-2; 8 bases fit TRBD1. V was pared by 5 bases and J by 6 bases, with 5 bases of the junction left unmatched. CDR1 is MNHEY, CDR2 SVGAGI, per germline. The CDR3 extends over 13 amino acids.

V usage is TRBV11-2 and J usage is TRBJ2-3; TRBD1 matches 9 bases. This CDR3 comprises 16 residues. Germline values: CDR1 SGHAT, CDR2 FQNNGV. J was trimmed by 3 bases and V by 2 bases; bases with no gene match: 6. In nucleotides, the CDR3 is TGTGCCAGCAGCTTAATGCCCGGGACAGGGACAGATACGCAGTATTTT. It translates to CASSLMPGTGTDTQYF.

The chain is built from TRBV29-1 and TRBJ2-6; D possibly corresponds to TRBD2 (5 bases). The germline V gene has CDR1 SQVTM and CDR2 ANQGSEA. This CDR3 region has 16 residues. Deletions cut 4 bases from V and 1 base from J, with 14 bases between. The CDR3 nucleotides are TGCAGCGTTGTCGGGGAAGGTACGTCTGGGGCCAACGTCCTGACTTTC. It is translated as CSVVGEGTSGANVLTF.

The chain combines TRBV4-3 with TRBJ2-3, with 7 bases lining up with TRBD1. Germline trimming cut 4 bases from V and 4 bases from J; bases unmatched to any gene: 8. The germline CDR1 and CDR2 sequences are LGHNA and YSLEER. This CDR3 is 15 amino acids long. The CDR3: CASSRGTVTPDTQYF. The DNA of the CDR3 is TGCGCCAGCAGCCGAGGGACAGTCACCCCAGATACGCAGTATTTT.

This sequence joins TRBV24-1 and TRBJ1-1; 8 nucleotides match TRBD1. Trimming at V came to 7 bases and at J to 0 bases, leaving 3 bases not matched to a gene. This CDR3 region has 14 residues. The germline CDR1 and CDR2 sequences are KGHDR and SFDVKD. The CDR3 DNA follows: TGTGCCACCAGGAGGGACAGGCTGAACACTGAAGCTTTCTTT. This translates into CATRRDRLNTEAFF.

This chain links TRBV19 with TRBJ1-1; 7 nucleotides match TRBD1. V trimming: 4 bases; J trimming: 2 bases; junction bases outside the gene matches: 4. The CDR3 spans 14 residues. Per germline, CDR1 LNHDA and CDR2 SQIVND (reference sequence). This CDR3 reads CASSTRTGNTEAFF. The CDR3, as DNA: TGTGCCAGTAGTACCCGGACAGGAAACACTGAAGCTTTCTTT.

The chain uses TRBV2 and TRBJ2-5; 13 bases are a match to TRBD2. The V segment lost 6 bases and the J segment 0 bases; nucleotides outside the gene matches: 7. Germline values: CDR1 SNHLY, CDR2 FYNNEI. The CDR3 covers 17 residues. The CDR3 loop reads CASRGTSGATYQETQYF. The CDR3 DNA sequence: TGTGCCAGCAGAGGGACTAGCGGGGCCACGTACCAAGAGACCCAGTACTTC.